Following are 10 T cell receptor beta chains from one sample sequenced in a study of blood T cell repertoires in COVID-19. Sequencing was performed with immunoSEQ multiplex PCR; in TCRdb, only in-frame clones are kept and a portion is missing. Among about 130,000 clones listed, 70% to 80% were seen once. Sequenced material: peripheral blood. The receptors were sampled from a woman in her seventies with COVID-19, enrolled during active disease.

The rearrangement links TRBV15 to TRBJ1-5; D is possibly TRBD1 (6 bases). The ends were cut back, 4 bases at V and 0 bases at J, with 10 bases in the middle. CDR3 size: 15 residues. Germline lookup yields CDR1 LNHNV and CDR2 YYDKDF (reference sequence). The CDR3, as DNA: TGTGCCACCAGCACCCACAGGGATAGCAATCAGCCCCAGCATTTT. It specifies CATSTHRDSNQPQHF.

This chain uses TRBV5-6 with TRBJ2-6; D gene ambiguous. The CDR3 length is 15 residues. V was trimmed by 1 base and J by 0 bases, leaving 5 bases between them. CDR1 is SGHDT, CDR2 YYEEEE, per germline. CDR3 sequence: CASSLSGSGANVLTF. As DNA, the CDR3 is TGTGCCAGCAGCTTGTCAGGCTCTGGGGCCAACGTCCTGACTTTC.

This chain uses TRBV10-3 with TRBJ1-2; D gene unclear. Germline V CDR1 and CDR2: ENHRY, SYGVKD. The CDR3 is 13 residues long. Trimming removed 2 bases at V and 1 base at J, with 5 bases between. CDR3 region: CAISEDSNYGYTF. DNA of the CDR3: TGTGCCATCAGTGAGGATAGTAACTATGGCTACACCTTC.

This clone was counted a few times. CDR3 nucleotides: TGTGCCAGCAGCCCGTCACAGGGGTGGTCCTACGAGCAGTACTTC. Translation: CASSPSQGWSYEQYF. The V call is TRBV7-8, the J call TRBJ2-7; TRBD1 agrees at 7 bases. Germline-derived CDR1 and CDR2 are SGHVS and FQNEAQ. This CDR3 comprises 15 residues. V lost 5 bases and J lost 1; bases outside the gene matches: 8.

The chain links TRBV2 to TRBJ2-5; tentatively, D is TRBD1 (6 bases). CDR3 length equals 14 residues. Trimming left V 6 bases short and J 1 base short, with 12 bases between. CDR1 is SNHLY and CDR2 is FYNNEI in the germline V gene. The CDR3 spells CASRNRESQETQYF. The CDR3 DNA reads as TGTGCCAGCAGAAACAGGGAAAGCCAAGAGACCCAGTACTTC.

V usage is TRBV5-4 and J usage is TRBJ1-6, with D possibly TRBD1 on 6 matching bases. CDR1 is SGHNT, CDR2 YYREEE, per germline (reference sequence). Trimming took off 1 base at V and 6 bases at J, with 8 bases between the two ends. The CDR3 has 14 amino acids. DNA of the CDR3: TGTGCCAGCAGCTTGCAGGGGAGTAATTCACCCCTCCACTTT. It is translated as CASSLQGSNSPLHF.

V and J are TRBV18 and TRBJ2-5, with 9 bases matching TRBD2. The CDR3 covers 17 residues. Germline CDR1 reads KGHSH; CDR2 reads LQKENI. The V segment lost 1 base and the J segment 5 bases; nucleotides outside the gene matches: 11. The CDR3 DNA is TGTGCCAGCTCACCACAACGGGCCAGCGGGGGGATGGAGACCCAGTACTTC. It codes for CASSPQRASGGMETQYF. The whole variable domain, filled in from reference TRBV18 and TRBJ2-5, reads NAGVMQNPRHLVRRRGQEARLRCSPMKGHSHVYWYRQLPEEGLKFMVYLQKENIIDESGMPKERFSAEFPKEGPSILRIQQVVRGDSAAYFCASSPQRASGGMETQYFGPGTRLLVL.

The genes are TRBV7-2 and TRBJ2-1; 9 bases align to TRBD1. This CDR3 is built from 14 residues. With V trimmed by 5 bases and J by 5 bases, 4 bases remained unmatched. Germline assignment: CDR1 SGHTA and CDR2 FQGNSA. CDR3 in amino acids: CASSAGTGHNEQFF. In nucleotides, the CDR3 is TGTGCCAGCAGCGCCGGGACAGGGCACAATGAGCAGTTCTTC.

Written as DNA, the CDR3 is TGTGCCAGCAGCCACGTAAGAAACACCATATATTTT. Residues: CASSHVRNTIYF. The rearrangement links TRBV3-1 (or the pseudogene TRBV3-2) to TRBJ1-3; D gene ambiguous. The CDR3 is made up of 12 amino acids. CDR1 and CDR2 (germline): LGHDT, YNNKEL (reference sequence). Trimming took 3 bases from V and 5 from J, leaving 5 bases between them.

The gene calls are TRBV4-3 and TRBJ2-1, with 8 bases aligning to TRBD1. The V segment lost 1 base and the J segment 13 bases; nucleotides outside the gene matches: 9. Germline assignment: CDR1 LGHNA and CDR2 YSLEER. The CDR3 loop spans 14 amino acids. The CDR3 DNA follows: TGCGCCAGCAGCCAAGGGAGACAGGGGAATTTTCAGTTCTTC. Protein product: CASSQGRQGNFQFF.